This record covers a single T cell receptor (beta chain). Its antigen is as yet unknown. The data originate from a study of cytomegalovirus exposure and HLA in healthy donors. Losses at the gene ends were 5 bases for V and 3 bases for J; bases not matched to a gene: 8. This CDR3 region has 15 residues. In germline, CDR1 is MGHRA, CDR2 YSYEKL. Study-wide results and caveats: Excluded were some V segments that proved indistinguishable, including TRBV6-2 and TRBV6-3. TCR beta V- and J-gene trimming was later associated with a missense DCLRE1C variant. Cytomegalovirus-associated status was assigned to about 160 TCR beta chains.

Likely unrecorded immune exposures existed in these nominally healthy donors. PCR used 60 Vbeta primers and 13 Jbeta primers. TCRdb keeps only in-frame clones here, not all; method: immunoSEQ multiplex PCR. The sample records roughly 150,000 clones, roughly two thirds being singletons. V gene TRBV4-1 combines with J gene TRBJ2-3; 7 nucleotides line up with TRBD2. The source is a woman aged 18-29 years in good health and CMV-seropositive. Sequencing was carried out using PBMCs. The CDR3 DNA sequence: TGCGCCAGCAGCGTTACGGGACTAACAACAGATACGCAGTATTTT. It yields the protein CASSVTGLTTDTQYF.